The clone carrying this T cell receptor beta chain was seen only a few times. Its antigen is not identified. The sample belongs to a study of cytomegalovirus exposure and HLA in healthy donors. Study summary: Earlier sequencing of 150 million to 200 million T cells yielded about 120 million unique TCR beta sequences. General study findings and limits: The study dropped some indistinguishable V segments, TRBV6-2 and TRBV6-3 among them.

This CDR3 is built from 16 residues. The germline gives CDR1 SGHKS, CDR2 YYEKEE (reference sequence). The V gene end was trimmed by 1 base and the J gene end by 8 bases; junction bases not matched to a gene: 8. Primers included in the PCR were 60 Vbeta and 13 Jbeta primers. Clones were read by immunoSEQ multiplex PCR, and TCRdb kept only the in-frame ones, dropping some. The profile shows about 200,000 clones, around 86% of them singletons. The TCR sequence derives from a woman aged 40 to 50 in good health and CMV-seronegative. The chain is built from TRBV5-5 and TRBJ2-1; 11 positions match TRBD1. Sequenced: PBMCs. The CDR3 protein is CASSLSGQGAMDEQFF. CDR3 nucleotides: TGTGCCAGCAGCTTGAGCGGACAGGGGGCGATGGATGAGCAGTTCTTC.